Shown below are 11 T cell receptor beta chains from a single sample sequenced in a study of T-cell memory formation after mild COVID-19. TCRdb ran MiXCR on the 5' RACE reads and lists one entry per CDR3 protein. The sample has hundreds of thousands of distinct CDR3 sequences, around 27% seen once. The sequenced material came from PBMCs or a T cell subset sorted from them (not recorded which). These receptor sequences come from an adult woman who had mild COVID-19 (a few samples of this study predate the infection). Cell type and time point are not known.

The CDR3 DNA reads as TGTGCCAGCAGTCTCACCCAGGGTTCCATGGAAGATACGCAGTATTTT. It codes for CASSLTQGSMEDTQYF. J is TRBJ2-3 and V is TRBV6-1; D might be TRBD1 (5 bases). The CDR3 is 16 amino acids. Between the trimmed V and J ends, which lost 5 bases and 5 bases, there was a span of 20 bases. The germline gives CDR1 MNHNS, CDR2 SASEGT.

This clonotype came up once. The chain recombines TRBV5-6 with TRBJ2-7, with 7 bases aligning to TRBD1. V shed 1 base, J shed 3 bases, and the junction held 4 bases outside the gene matches. CDR1 is SGHDT, CDR2 YYEEEE, per germline. CDR3 length equals 14 residues. In nucleotides, the CDR3 is TGTGCCAGCAGCTTGACAGGGGAGAACTACGAGCAGTACTTC. Translated, it gives CASSLTGENYEQYF.

The chain combines TRBV20-1 with TRBJ2-7; D is unresolved. V lost 0 bases, J lost 1 base, and 13 bases lay in between. The CDR3 runs 15 residues. Germline V lookup: CDR1 DFQATT, CDR2 SNEGSKA (reference sequence). CDR3 amino acids: CSARDDPDLSYEQYF. CDR3 nucleotides: TGCAGTGCTAGAGATGATCCGGACCTTTCCTACGAGCAGTACTTC.

The CDR3 region has the DNA TGCGCCAGCAGCCAAGATTGGGGGGTCTCTGGGGCCAACGTCCTGACTTTC. Translation: CASSQDWGVSGANVLTF. The V gene is TRBV4-3, the J gene TRBJ2-6; possibly TRBD2 for D (6 bases). V was trimmed by 0 bases and J by 0 bases, leaving 9 bases between them. Germline CDR1 and CDR2: LGHNA and YSLEER. The CDR3 consists of 17 residues.

The table lists this clonotype with a few counts. The rearrangement joins TRBV29-1 to TRBJ2-2; maybe TRBD1 (6 bases). This CDR3 is built from 15 residues. Germline V lookup: CDR1 SQVTM, CDR2 ANQGSEA. The V end lost 7 bases, the J end lost 2 bases, and 17 bases lay between the germline ends. The CDR3 nucleotides read TGCAGCGCCTCTCCCGGGACACATAACACCGGGGAGCTGTTTTTT. Amino acids: CSASPGTHNTGELFF.

This clonotype occurred a few times. The V gene is TRBV7-9, the J gene TRBJ2-1; D might be TRBD2 (5 bases). Deletions cut 1 base from V and 9 bases from J, with 13 bases between. The CDR3 has 14 residues. Germline V lookup: CDR1 SEHNR, CDR2 FQNEAQ (reference sequence). The CDR3 coding sequence is TGTGCCAGCAGCTTAGTGGGCAGCCGGGGTGAGCAGTTCTTC. This gives the protein CASSLVGSRGEQFF.

This clonotype has a handful of counts. The chain links TRBV24-1 to TRBJ2-1; TRBD2 agrees at 12 bases. Germline CDR1 and CDR2: KGHDR and SFDVKD. The CDR3 has 16 residues. With 3 bases clipped from V and 2 bases from J, the junction kept 1 base outside the gene matches. Here the CDR3 reads CATSDRTSGTYNEQFF. In nucleotides, the CDR3 is TGTGCCACCAGTGATCGGACTAGCGGGACCTACAATGAGCAGTTCTTC.

The rearrangement uses TRBV7-3 and TRBJ2-3; TRBD2 agrees at 7 bases. The junction had 4 bases not matched to a gene; V was cut back by 3 bases and J by 4 bases. Germline assignment: CDR1 SGHTA and CDR2 FQGTGA. The CDR3 covers 14 residues. The CDR3 coding sequence is TGTGCCAGCAGCTTTGCGGGAGTTGCAGATACGCAGTATTTT. Its translation: CASSFAGVADTQYF.

The table lists this clonotype with a few counts. V and J are TRBV12-3 or TRBV12-4 and TRBJ1-6; D may be TRBD1 (5 bases). The CDR3 is made up of 12 amino acids. V lost 7 bases, J lost 11 bases, and 12 bases lay in between. The CDR3 is CASNQGSTPLHF. In nucleotides, the CDR3 is TGTGCCAGCAATCAGGGTTCGACACCCCTCCACTTT.

This clonotype appeared a few times. This chain uses TRBV5-1 with TRBJ1-1; D perhaps matches TRBD1 (6 bases). V lost 8 bases, J lost 2 bases, and 13 bases lay in between. The V gene's germline CDR1 is SGHRS and CDR2 YFSETQ. The CDR3 spans 13 residues. The CDR3 DNA reads TGCGCCAGTATTGGCAGGGGAAACACTGAAGCTTTCTTT. This translates into CASIGRGNTEAFF.

J is TRBJ2-7 and V is TRBV9; 8 bases align to TRBD2. V was clipped by 0 bases and J by 3 bases; unmatched bases: 2. This CDR3 contains 14 residues. CDR1 is SGDLS, CDR2 YYNGEE, per germline. The CDR3 nucleotides read TGTGCCAGCAGCGTAGGTACTAGCGGCTACGAGCAGTACTTC. Encoded protein: CASSVGTSGYEQYF.